The sequence of this TCR beta chain was determined in a study of glioma-infiltrating T cells after dendritic cell vaccination. Time point meaning: after dendritic cell vaccination, including at tumor progression/relapse. PBMC sampling occurred before vaccination, two weeks after the third dose, and at progression. The primer mix had 60 V beta and 13 J beta primers. Repertoires were generated with immunoSEQ multiplex PCR, while TCRdb's copy carries only in-frame clones and drops some. The repertoire holds 80,000 to 100,000 clones, with more than 70% as singletons. The CDR3 runs to 15 residues. Trimming shortened V by 3 bases and J by 3 bases, and 13 bases separated the two germline ends. Germline V lookup: CDR1 SNHLY, CDR2 FYNNEI.

The origin of this receptor is a human donor with glioblastoma. The starting material was blood, obtained after dendritic cell vaccination. The gene calls are TRBV2 and TRBJ2-3; D is unresolved. In DNA form, the CDR3 reads TGTGCCAGCAGTGAGGGTTTATCGGGTACAGATACGCAGTATTTT. It translates to CASSEGLSGTDTQYF.